These T cell receptor beta chains were read from a single sample in a study of blood T cell repertoires in COVID-19. Measured with immunoSEQ multiplex PCR; TCRdb has only the in-frame clones, and not every one. Here the sample spans approximately 210,000 clones, roughly 81% being singletons. The source material was peripheral blood. Receptors originate from a woman aged 45-65 years with active or convalescent COVID-19. Each CDR3 is given with its conserved first and last residue. D genes are given only for firm matches. Size values are once, few and many counts, or a class for expanded clones, and some rows have none.

abundance: NA
v_gene: TRBV6-5
len: 12
d_gene: NA
j_gene: TRBJ2-7
CDR3nt: TGTGCCAGCAGTCGGGTACCTTACGAGCAGTACTTC
CDR3aa: CASSRVPYEQYF

abundance: NA
v_gene: TRBV6-5
len: 16
d_gene: NA
j_gene: TRBJ2-6
CDR3nt: TGTGCCAGCAGTTACTCTCAGGCGTCTGGGGCCAACGTCCTGACTTTC
CDR3aa: CASSYSQASGANVLTF

abundance: NA
v_gene: TRBV6-5
len: 13
d_gene: TRBD2
j_gene: TRBJ2-5
CDR3nt: TGTGCCAGCAGTTACAGGCGGGGGGAGACCCAGTACTTC
CDR3aa: CASSYRRGETQYF

abundance: NA
v_gene: TRBV28
len: 15
d_gene: NA
j_gene: TRBJ1-2
CDR3nt: TGTGCCAGCAGTTTGTGGGGAGACTCTAACTATGGCTACACCTTC
CDR3aa: CASSLWGDSNYGYTF

abundance: NA
v_gene: TRBV5-4
len: 16
d_gene: NA
j_gene: TRBJ1-6
CDR3nt: TGTGCCAGCAGCACCGAATCGGGGTCCTATAATTCACCCCTCCACTTT
CDR3aa: CASSTESGSYNSPLHF

abundance: NA
v_gene: TRBV19
len: 16
d_gene: TRBD1
j_gene: TRBJ2-2
CDR3nt: TGTGCCAGTAGTATAGGACAGGGCGTTAACACCGGGGAGCTGTTTTTT
CDR3aa: CASSIGQGVNTGELFF

abundance: NA
v_gene: TRBV6-4
len: 19
d_gene: NA
j_gene: TRBJ2-6
CDR3nt: TGTGCCAGCAGCGTTCCGGGCGGACAAATACCCTCTGGGGCCAACGTCCTGACTTTC
CDR3aa: CASSVPGGQIPSGANVLTF

abundance: NA
v_gene: TRBV24-1
len: 15
d_gene: NA
j_gene: TRBJ1-3
CDR3nt: TGTGCCACCAGTGATCCGAGATGGGAGGGAAACACCATATATTTT
CDR3aa: CATSDPRWEGNTIYF

abundance: NA
v_gene: TRBV24-1
len: 15
d_gene: TRBD2
j_gene: TRBJ2-1
CDR3nt: TGTGCCACCAGTGTTAATAGCGGGGGTAGCGGTGAGCAGTTCTTC
CDR3aa: CATSVNSGGSGEQFF

abundance: NA
v_gene: TRBV27
len: 16
d_gene: NA
j_gene: TRBJ1-2
CDR3nt: TGTGCCAGCAGTTCCCCCCGATCGGGGGGCGACTATGGCTACACCTTC
CDR3aa: CASSSPRSGGDYGYTF

abundance: NA
v_gene: TRBV28
len: 13
d_gene: NA
j_gene: TRBJ1-4
CDR3nt: TGTGCCAGCACGGTATCCCCCCGGGAAAAACTGTTTTTT
CDR3aa: CASTVSPREKLFF

abundance: NA
v_gene: TRBV5-1
len: 16
d_gene: TRBD2
j_gene: TRBJ2-5
CDR3nt: TGCGCCAGCAGTTCCTTAGCGGGGGCAATTAAAGAGACCCAGTACTTC
CDR3aa: CASSSLAGAIKETQYF

abundance: NA
v_gene: TRBV28
len: 13
d_gene: NA
j_gene: TRBJ2-7
CDR3nt: TGTGCCAGCAGTTTGTCCAAACCTACGAAGCAGTACTTC
CDR3aa: CASSLSKPTKQYF

abundance: NA
v_gene: TRBV6-2/TRBV6-3
len: 13
d_gene: NA
j_gene: TRBJ2-7
CDR3nt: TGTGCCAGCAGTATACTAGCTACCTACGAGCAGTACTTC
CDR3aa: CASSILATYEQYF

abundance: NA
v_gene: TRBV6-4
len: 17
d_gene: TRBD2
j_gene: TRBJ2-3
CDR3nt: TGTGCCAGCAGTGCCGGGGCTAGCGGGGGGACTACAGATACGCAGTATTTT
CDR3aa: CASSAGASGGTTDTQYF

abundance: NA
v_gene: TRBV2
len: 17
d_gene: TRBD2
j_gene: TRBJ2-4
CDR3nt: TGTGCCAGCAGTGGCCCAGGGACTAGCGGGGGAAAAAACATTCAGTACTTC
CDR3aa: CASSGPGTSGGKNIQYF

abundance: NA
v_gene: TRBV5-1
len: 16
d_gene: NA
j_gene: TRBJ2-1
CDR3nt: TGCGCCAGCAGCTTGAGGGCACAGGGCCCTTACAATGAGCAGTTCTTC
CDR3aa: CASSLRAQGPYNEQFF

abundance: NA
v_gene: TRBV5-1
len: 15
d_gene: NA
j_gene: TRBJ1-2
CDR3nt: TGCGCCAGCAACCTAAACCCGGGTCAAGGCTATGGCTACACCTTC
CDR3aa: CASNLNPGQGYGYTF

abundance: once
v_gene: TRBV7-3
len: 16
d_gene: TRBD2
j_gene: TRBJ2-1
CDR3nt: TGTGCCAGCTCCATCTTAAGCGGGAGTCCCTACAATGAGCAGTTCTTC
CDR3aa: CASSILSGSPYNEQFF

abundance: NA
v_gene: TRBV6-2/TRBV6-3
len: 14
d_gene: NA
j_gene: TRBJ2-7
CDR3nt: TGTGCCAGCAGTTCCCCAGGGGAAGGCGACGAGCAGTACTTC
CDR3aa: CASSSPGEGDEQYF

abundance: NA
v_gene: TRBV19
len: 15
d_gene: TRBD2
j_gene: TRBJ2-1
CDR3nt: TGTGCCAGTAGTAGGACTAGCGGGGTTGTGAATGAGCAGTTCTTC
CDR3aa: CASSRTSGVVNEQFF

abundance: NA
v_gene: TRBV5-1
len: 12
d_gene: NA
j_gene: TRBJ1-1
CDR3nt: TGCGCCAGCAGGGAGGTTGGATCTGAAGCTTTCTTT
CDR3aa: CASREVGSEAFF

abundance: NA
v_gene: TRBV5-5
len: 13
d_gene: NA
j_gene: TRBJ2-5
CDR3nt: TGTGCCAGCAGTACAGGTCATTGGGAGACCCAGTACTTC
CDR3aa: CASSTGHWETQYF

abundance: NA
v_gene: TRBV28
len: 15
d_gene: TRBD1
j_gene: TRBJ2-1
CDR3nt: TGTGCCAGCAGCCTCCCGGGACAGGGGGTTTATGAGCAGTTCTTC
CDR3aa: CASSLPGQGVYEQFF